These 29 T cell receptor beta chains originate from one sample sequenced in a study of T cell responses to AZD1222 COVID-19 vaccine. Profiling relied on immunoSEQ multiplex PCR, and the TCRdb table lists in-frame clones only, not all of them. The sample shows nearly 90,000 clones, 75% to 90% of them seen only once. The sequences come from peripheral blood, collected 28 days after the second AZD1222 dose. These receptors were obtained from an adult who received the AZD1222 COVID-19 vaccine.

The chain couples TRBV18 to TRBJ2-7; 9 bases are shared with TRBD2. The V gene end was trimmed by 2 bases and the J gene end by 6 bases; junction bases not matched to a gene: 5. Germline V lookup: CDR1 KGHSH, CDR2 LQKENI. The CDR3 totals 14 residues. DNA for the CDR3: TGTGCCAGCTCACCAGGGCTAGCGGGGATCGAGCAGTACTTC. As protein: CASSPGLAGIEQYF.

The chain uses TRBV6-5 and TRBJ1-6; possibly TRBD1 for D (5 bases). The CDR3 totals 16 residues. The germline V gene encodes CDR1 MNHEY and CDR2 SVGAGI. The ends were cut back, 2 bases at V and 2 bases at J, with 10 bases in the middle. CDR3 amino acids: CASSYRGTAYNSPLHF. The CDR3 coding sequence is TGTGCCAGCAGTTACAGGGGTACAGCCTATAATTCACCCCTCCACTTT.

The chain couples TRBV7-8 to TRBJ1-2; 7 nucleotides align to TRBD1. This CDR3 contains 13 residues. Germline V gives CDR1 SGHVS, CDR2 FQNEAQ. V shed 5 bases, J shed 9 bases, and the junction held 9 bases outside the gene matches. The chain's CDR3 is CASSANGGGSYTF. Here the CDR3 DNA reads TGTGCCAGCAGCGCGAACGGAGGGGGCAGCTACACCTTC. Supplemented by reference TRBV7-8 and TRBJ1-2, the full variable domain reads GAGVSQSPRYKVAKRGQDVALRCDPISGHVSLFWYQQALGQGPEFLTYFQNEAQLDKSGLPSDRFFAERPEGSVSTLKIQRTQQEDSAVYLCASSANGGGSYTFGSGTRLTVV.

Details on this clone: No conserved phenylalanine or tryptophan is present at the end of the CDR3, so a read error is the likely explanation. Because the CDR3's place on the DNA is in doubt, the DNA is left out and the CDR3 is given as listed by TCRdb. This chain's CDR3 is CTTAGGSVP. The chain has TRBV29-1 and TRBJ1-1. The germline V gene has CDR1 SQVTM and CDR2 ANQGSEA. Counting both end residues, the CDR3 totals 9 amino acids.

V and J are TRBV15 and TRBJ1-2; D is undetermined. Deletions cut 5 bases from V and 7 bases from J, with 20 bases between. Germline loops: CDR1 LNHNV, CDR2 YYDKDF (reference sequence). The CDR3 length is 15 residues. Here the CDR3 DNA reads TGTGCCACCAGCGCCCTTCCAGAGGTGGGGAGTGGCTACACCTTC. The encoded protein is CATSALPEVGSGYTF.

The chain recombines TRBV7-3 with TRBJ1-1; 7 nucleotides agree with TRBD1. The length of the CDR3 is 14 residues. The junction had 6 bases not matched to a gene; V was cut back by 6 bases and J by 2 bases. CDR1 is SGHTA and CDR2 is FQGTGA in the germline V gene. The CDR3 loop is CASSRQGPNTEAFF. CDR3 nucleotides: TGTGCCAGCAGTCGACAGGGCCCAAACACTGAAGCTTTCTTT.

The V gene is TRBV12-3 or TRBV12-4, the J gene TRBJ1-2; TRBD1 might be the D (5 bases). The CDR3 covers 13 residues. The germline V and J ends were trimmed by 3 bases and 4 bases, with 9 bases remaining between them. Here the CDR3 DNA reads TGTGCCAGCAGTTTTCAGGGCGGCTATGGCTACACCTTC. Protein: CASSFQGGYGYTF.

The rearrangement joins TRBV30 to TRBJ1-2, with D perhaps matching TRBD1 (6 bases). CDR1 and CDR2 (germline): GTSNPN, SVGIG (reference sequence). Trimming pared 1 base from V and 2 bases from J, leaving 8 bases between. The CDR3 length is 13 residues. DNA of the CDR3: TGTGCCTGGAGTGCGGACAGCAACTATGGCTACACCTTC. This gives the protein CAWSADSNYGYTF.

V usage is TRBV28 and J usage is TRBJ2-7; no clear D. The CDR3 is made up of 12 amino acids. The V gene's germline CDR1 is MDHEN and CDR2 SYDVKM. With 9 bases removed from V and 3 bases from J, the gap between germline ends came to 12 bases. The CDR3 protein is CASSLGYYEQYF. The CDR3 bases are TGTGCCAGTAGTCTGGGGTACTACGAGCAGTACTTC. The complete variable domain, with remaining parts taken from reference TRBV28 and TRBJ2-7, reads DVKVTQSSRYLVKRTGEKVFLECVQDMDHENMFWYRQDPGLGLRLIYFSYDVKMKEKGDIPEGYSVSREKKERFSLILESASTNQTSMYLCASSLGYYEQYFGPGTRLTVT.

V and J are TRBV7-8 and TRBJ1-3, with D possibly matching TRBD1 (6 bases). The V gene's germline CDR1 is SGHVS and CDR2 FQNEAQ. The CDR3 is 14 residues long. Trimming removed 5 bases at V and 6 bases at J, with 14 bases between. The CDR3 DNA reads TGTGCCAGCAGCGTTACGGGGGGGCCAAACACCATATATTTT. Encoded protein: CASSVTGGPNTIYF.

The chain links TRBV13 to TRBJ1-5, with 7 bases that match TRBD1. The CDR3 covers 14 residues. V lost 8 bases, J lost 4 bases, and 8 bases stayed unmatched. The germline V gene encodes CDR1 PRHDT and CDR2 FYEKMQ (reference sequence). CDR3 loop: CASCRGLRNQPQHF. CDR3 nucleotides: TGTGCCAGCTGTAGGGGGCTAAGGAATCAGCCCCAGCATTTT.

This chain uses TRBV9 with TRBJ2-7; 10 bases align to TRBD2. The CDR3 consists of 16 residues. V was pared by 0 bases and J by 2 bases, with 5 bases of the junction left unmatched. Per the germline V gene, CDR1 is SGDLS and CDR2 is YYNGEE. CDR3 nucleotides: TGTGCCAGCAGCGTAGGGGCTAGCGGGGGAACCTACGAGCAGTACTTC. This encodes CASSVGASGGTYEQYF.

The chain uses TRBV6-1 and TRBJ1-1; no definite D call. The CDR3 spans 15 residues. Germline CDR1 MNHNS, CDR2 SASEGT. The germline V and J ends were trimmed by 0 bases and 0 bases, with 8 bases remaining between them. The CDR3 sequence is CASSEAAAMNTEAFF. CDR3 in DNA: TGTGCCAGCAGTGAAGCGGCGGCCATGAACACTGAAGCTTTCTTT.

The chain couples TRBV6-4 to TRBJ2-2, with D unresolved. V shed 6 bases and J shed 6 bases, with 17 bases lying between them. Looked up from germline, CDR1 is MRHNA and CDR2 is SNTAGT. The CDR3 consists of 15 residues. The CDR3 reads CASSLTNDGAGELFF. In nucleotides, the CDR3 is TGTGCCAGCAGCCTAACCAACGACGGCGCCGGGGAGCTGTTTTTT.

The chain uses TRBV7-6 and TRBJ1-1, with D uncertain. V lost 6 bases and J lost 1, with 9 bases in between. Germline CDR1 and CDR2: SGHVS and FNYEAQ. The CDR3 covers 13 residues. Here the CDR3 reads CASSQDENTEAFF. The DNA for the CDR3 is TGTGCCAGCAGTCAAGATGAGAACACTGAAGCTTTCTTT.

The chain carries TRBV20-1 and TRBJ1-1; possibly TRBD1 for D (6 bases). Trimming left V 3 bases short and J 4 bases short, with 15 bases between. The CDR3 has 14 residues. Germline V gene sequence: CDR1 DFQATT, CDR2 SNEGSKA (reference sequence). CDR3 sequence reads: CSASLGGGRTEAFF. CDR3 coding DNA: TGCAGTGCTAGTTTAGGGGGGGGACGCACTGAAGCTTTCTTT.

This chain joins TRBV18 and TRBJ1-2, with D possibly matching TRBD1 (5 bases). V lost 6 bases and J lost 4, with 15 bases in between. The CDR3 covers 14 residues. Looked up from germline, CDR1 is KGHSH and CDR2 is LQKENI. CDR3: CASSPDSLRYGYTF. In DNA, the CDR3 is TGTGCCAGCTCGCCCGACAGCTTACGCTATGGCTACACCTTC. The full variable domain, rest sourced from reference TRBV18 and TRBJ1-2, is NAGVMQNPRHLVRRRGQEARLRCSPMKGHSHVYWYRQLPEEGLKFMVYLQKENIIDESGMPKERFSAEFPKEGPSILRIQQVVRGDSAAYFCASSPDSLRYGYTFGSGTRLTVV.

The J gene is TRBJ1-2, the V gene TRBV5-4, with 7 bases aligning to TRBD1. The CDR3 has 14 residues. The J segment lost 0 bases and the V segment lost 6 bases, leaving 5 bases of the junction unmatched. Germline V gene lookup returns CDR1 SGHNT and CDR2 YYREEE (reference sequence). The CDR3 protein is CASTPGQTNYGYTF. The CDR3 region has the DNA TGTGCCAGCACTCCGGGACAGACTAACTATGGCTACACCTTC.

For the CDR3, the DNA is TGCAGTGCTAGTGCGGACGGGAACCCTTATGGCTACACCTTC. This encodes CSASADGNPYGYTF. The chain recombines TRBV20-1 with TRBJ1-2; D is ambiguous. Germline loops: CDR1 DFQATT, CDR2 SNEGSKA (reference sequence). Between the trimmed V and J ends, which lost 3 bases and 5 bases, there was a span of 16 bases. The CDR3 spans 14 residues.

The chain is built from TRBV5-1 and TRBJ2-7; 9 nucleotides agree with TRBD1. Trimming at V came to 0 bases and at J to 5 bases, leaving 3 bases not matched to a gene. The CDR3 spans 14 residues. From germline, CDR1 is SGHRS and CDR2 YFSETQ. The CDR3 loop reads CASSLEQGANEQYF. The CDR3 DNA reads TGCGCCAGCAGCTTGGAACAGGGGGCAAACGAGCAGTACTTC.

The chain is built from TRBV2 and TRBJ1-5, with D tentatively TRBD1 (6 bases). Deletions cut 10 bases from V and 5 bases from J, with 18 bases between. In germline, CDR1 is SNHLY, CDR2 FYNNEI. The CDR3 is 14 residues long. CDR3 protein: CAIKHRGTDQPQHF. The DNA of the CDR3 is TGTGCCATCAAGCATAGGGGGACGGATCAGCCCCAGCATTTT.

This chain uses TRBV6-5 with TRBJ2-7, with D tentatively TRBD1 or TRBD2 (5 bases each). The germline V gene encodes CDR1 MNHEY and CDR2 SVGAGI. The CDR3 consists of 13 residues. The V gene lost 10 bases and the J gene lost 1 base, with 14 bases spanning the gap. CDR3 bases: TGTGCCACGTTCGGGGACCCGTCCTACGAGCAGTACTTC. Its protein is CATFGDPSYEQYF.

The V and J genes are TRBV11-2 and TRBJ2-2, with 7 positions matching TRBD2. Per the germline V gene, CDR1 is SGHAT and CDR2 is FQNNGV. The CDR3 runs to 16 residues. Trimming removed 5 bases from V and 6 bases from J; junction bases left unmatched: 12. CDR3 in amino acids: CASSPAGLVGPGELFF. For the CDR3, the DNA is TGTGCCAGCAGCCCAGCGGGGTTGGTTGGCCCCGGGGAGCTGTTTTTT.

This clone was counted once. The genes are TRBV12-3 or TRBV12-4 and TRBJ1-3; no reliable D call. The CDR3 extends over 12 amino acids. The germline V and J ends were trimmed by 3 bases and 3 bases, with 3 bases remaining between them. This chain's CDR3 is CASSFSGNTIYF. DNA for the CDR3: TGTGCCAGCAGTTTTAGTGGAAACACCATATATTTT.

CDR3 coding DNA: TGTGCCATCAGTGACCTGGGTACTGAAGCTTTCTTT. It is translated as CAISDLGTEAFF. V usage is TRBV10-3 and J usage is TRBJ1-1; D is unclear. The CDR3 is made up of 12 amino acids. The V gene's germline CDR1 is ENHRY and CDR2 SYGVKD. Trimming removed 3 bases from V and 5 bases from J, with 7 bases in between.

CDR3 DNA: TGTGCCAGCAGCCCTGGGCAGAAAGGCTACACCTTC. This sequence encodes CASSPGQKGYTF. The chain has TRBV7-9 and TRBJ1-2; D not resolved. The CDR3 is 12 amino acids. Germline V gene data show CDR1 as SEHNR and CDR2 as FQNEAQ (reference sequence). Trimming pared 5 bases from V and 8 bases from J, leaving 12 bases between.

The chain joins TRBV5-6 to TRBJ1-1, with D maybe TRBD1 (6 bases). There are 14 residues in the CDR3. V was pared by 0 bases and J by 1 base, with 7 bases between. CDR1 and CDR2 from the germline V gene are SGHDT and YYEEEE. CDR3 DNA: TGTGCCAGCAGCTTGGAGACAGGGAACACTGAAGCTTTCTTT. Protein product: CASSLETGNTEAFF.

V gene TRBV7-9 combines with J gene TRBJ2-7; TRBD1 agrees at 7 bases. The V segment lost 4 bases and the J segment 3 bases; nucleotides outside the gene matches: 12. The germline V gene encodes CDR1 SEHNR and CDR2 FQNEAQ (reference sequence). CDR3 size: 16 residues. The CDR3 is CASSSSGQEKRYEQYF. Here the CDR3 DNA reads TGTGCCAGCAGCTCGAGCGGACAGGAGAAACGCTACGAGCAGTACTTC.

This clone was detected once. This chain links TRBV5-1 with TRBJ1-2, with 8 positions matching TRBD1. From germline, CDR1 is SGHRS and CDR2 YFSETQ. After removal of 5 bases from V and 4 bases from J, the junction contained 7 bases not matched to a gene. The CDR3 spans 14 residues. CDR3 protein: CASSPRQGAYGYTF. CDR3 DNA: TGCGCCAGCAGTCCAAGGCAGGGGGCCTATGGCTACACCTTC.